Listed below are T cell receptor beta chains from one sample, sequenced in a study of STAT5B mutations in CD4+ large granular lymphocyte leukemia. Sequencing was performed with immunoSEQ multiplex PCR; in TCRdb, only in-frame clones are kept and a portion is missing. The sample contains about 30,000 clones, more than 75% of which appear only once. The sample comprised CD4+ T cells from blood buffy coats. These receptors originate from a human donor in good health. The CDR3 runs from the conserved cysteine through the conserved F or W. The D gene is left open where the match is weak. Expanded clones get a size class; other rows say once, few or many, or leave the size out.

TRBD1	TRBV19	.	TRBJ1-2	TGTGCCAGTACCAACCCAGCGGCAGGGGGCTGGGGCTACACCTTC	CASTNPAAGGWGYTF
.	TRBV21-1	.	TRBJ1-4	TGTGCCAGCAGCAATTATCAGACAGGGGTATGGGAAAAACTGTTTTTT	CASSNYQTGVWEKLFF
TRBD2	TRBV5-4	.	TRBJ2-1	TGTGCCAGCAGCTTGGGAGGACTAGCGACAAATGAGCAGTTCTTC	CASSLGGLATNEQFF
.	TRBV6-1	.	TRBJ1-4	TGTGCCAGCAGGGAACCAACAGGTTTCCAAAAACTGTTTTTT	CASREPTGFQKLFF
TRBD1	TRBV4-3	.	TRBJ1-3	TGCGCCAGCAGCTATAGGACAGGGGTGAGCTCTGGAAACACCATATATTTT	CASSYRTGVSSGNTIYF
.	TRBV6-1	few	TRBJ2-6	TGTGCCAGCAGTGATAGCGGTTCTGGGGCCAACGTCCTGACTTTC	CASSDSGSGANVLTF
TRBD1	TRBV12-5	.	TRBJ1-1	TGTGCTAGTGCCTATGGACAGGGCACTGAAGCTTTCTTT	CASAYGQGTEAFF
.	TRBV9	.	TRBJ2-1	TGTGCCAGCAGCGTAGCTTTGGGCTCCTACAATGAGCAGTTCTTC	CASSVALGSYNEQFF
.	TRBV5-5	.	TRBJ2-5	TGTGCCAGCAGCTCAGACCCCGTGCAAGAGACCCAGTACTTC	CASSSDPVQETQYF
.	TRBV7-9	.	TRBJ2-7	TGTGCCAGCAGCCCTGGTTCGGGTGAGCAGTACTTC	CASSPGSGEQYF
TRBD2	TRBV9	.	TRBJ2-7	TGTGCCAGCAGCGTAGATTTCGCGGGAGTCAAAGTCGAGCAGTACTTC	CASSVDFAGVKVEQYF
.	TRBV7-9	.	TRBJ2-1	TGTGCCAGCAGCTTAGCCGGTTCGTACAATGAGCAGTTCTTC	CASSLAGSYNEQFF
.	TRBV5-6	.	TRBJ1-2	TGTGCCAGCAGCTGGGGACCTGGGGGCTACACCTTC	CASSWGPGGYTF
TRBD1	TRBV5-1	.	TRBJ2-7	TGCGCCAGCAGCCCTCGGACAGGGGGAGAGCAGTACTTC	CASSPRTGGEQYF
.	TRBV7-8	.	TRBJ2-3	TGTGCCAGCAGTTCCGGGCCCCGGCGCACAGATACGCAGTATTTT	CASSSGPRRTDTQYF
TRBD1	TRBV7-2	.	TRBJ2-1	TGTGCCAGCAGCTTAACCAGGGGGAATTACAATGAGCAGTTCTTC	CASSLTRGNYNEQFF
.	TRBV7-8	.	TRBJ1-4	TGTGCCAGCAGCTTAGAATCAGGGCACGGGGAAAAACTGTTTTTT	CASSLESGHGEKLFF
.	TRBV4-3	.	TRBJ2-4	TGCGCCAGCAGTCTGGACAGTACCTCTCTAGCCAAAAACATTCAGTACTTC	CASSLDSTSLAKNIQYF
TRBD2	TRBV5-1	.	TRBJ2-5	TGCGCCAGCAGTCCTAAGGGAGGCGGGAGGAGGGAGACCCAGTACTTC	CASSPKGGGRRETQYF
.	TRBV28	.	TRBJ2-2	TGTGCCAGCAGTCCGGGGACGGCCGCGGTCGGGGAGCTGTTTTTT	CASSPGTAAVGELFF
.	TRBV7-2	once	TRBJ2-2	TGTGCCAGCAGCGTCCGGGGTGGCGGCCTGAACACCGGGGAGCTGTTTTTT	CASSVRGGGLNTGELFF
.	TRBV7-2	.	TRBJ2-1	TGTGCCAGCTCACACCGGGGCGTTTACAATGAGCAGTTCTTC	CASSHRGVYNEQFF
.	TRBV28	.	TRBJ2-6	TGTGCCAGCAGTCCACACTGGGCCAACGTCCTGACTTTC	CASSPHWANVLTF
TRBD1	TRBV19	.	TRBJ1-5	TGTGCCAGTACCCTTGGGACAGTTAGCAATCAGCCCCAGCATTTT	CASTLGTVSNQPQHF
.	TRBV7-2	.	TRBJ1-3	TGTGCCAGCAGCCCAGGGAATTCTGGAAACACCATATATTTT	CASSPGNSGNTIYF
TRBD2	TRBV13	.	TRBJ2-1	TGTGCCAGCAGCTTTGGGCTAGCGGGACCCCCCTACAATGAGCAGTTCTTC	CASSFGLAGPPYNEQFF
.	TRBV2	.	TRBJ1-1	TGTGCCAGCAGTGTTTCGCGCGACACTGAAGCTTTCTTT	CASSVSRDTEAFF
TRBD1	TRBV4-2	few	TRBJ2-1	TGTGCCAGCAGCCAAGAAGGCGCAGGGGGCAATGAGCAGTTCTTC	CASSQEGAGGNEQFF
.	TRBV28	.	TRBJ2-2	TGTGCCAGCTTGACTTCTATCACCGGGGAGCTGTTTTTT	CASLTSITGELFF
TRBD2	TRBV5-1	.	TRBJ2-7	TGCGCCAGCAGCCCAGCTAGCGGGAGGGCCTACGAGCAGTACTTC	CASSPASGRAYEQYF
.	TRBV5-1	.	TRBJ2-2	TGCGCCAGCAGCCCTGGCCCCCGAATGGTTTCGGGGGAGCTGTTTTTT	CASSPGPRMVSGELFF
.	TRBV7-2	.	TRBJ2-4	TGTGCCAGCAGCTTAGAAGGAGGGGGGGCGTTAAACATTCAGTACTTC	CASSLEGGGALNIQYF
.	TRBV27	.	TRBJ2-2	TGTGCCAGCAGTTATTGGAGTTCGAACACCGGGGAGCTGTTTTTT	CASSYWSSNTGELFF
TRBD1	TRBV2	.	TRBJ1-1	TGTGCCAGCAGCCTTCAGGGGGGAGCCACTGAAGCTTTCTTT	CASSLQGGATEAFF
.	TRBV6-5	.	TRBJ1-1	TGTGCCAGCAGTTACGGGGGGGCTCTCAACACTGAAGCTTTCTTT	CASSYGGALNTEAFF
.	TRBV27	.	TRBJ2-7	TGTGCCAGCAGTCCCGACCCGACAGGCCTCTACGAGCAGTACTTC	CASSPDPTGLYEQYF
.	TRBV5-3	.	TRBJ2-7	TGTGCCAGAAGAGGGAGGGGGGACTCCTACGAGCAGTACTTC	CARRGRGDSYEQYF
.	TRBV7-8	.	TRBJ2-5	TGTGCCAGCAGCTTAGAGTGGGGGTACCGAGAGACCCAGTACTTC	CASSLEWGYRETQYF
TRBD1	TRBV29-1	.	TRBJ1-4	TGCGGCGCAGGGGGACAGGGTTCTGAAAAACTGTTTTTT	CGAGGQGSEKLFF
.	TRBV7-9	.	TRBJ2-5	TGTGCCAGCAGCTTCCAACAGGGGGGGTGGACCCAAGAGACCCAGTACTTC	CASSFQQGGWTQETQYF
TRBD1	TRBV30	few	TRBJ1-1	TGTGCCTGGAATTTCAGGGGGGGCACTGAAGCTTTCTTT	CAWNFRGGTEAFF